Each of the 21 T cell receptor beta chains below was sequenced from the same sample in a study of shared clonotypes between healthy human individuals. Clones were read by immunoSEQ multiplex PCR, and TCRdb kept only the in-frame ones, dropping some. The sample records roughly 520,000 clones, roughly 95% being singletons. The sequenced sample was naive CD4+ T cells sorted from blood. Subset of the sample: CD45RA+ positively selected. The receptor source for this set is a woman in her 30s in good health.

CDR3 DNA: TGTGCCAGCAGTCCACCCCCGCTTTCGAACACCGGGGAGCTGTTTTTT. It codes for CASSPPPLSNTGELFF. J is TRBJ2-2 and V is TRBV27; unclear D gene. The CDR3 extends over 16 amino acids. Between the trimmed V and J ends, which lost 5 bases and 0 bases, there was a span of 13 bases. CDR1 and CDR2 from the germline V gene are MNHEY and SMNVEV (reference sequence).

The chain joins TRBV6-5 to TRBJ1-5, with D tentatively TRBD1 (6 bases). This CDR3 is 13 amino acids long. Germline loops: CDR1 MNHEY, CDR2 SVGAGI. The V end lost 7 bases, the J end lost 6 bases, and 13 bases lay between the germline ends. CDR3 in DNA: TGTGCCAGCATGGGGGCTGCTGGTCAGCCCCAGCATTTT. This translates into CASMGAAGQPQHF.

The chain employs TRBV9 and TRBJ1-2; TRBD1 matches at 7 bases. Germline CDR1 and CDR2: SGDLS and YYNGEE. The trim removed 3 bases at V and 1 base at J, leaving 6 bases unmatched. The CDR3 contains 15 residues. CDR3 in DNA: TGTGCCAGCAGCGCTCCGGGACAGATTAACTATGGCTACACCTTC. Its protein is CASSAPGQINYGYTF.

The chain carries TRBV30 and TRBJ1-1; 7 bases agree with TRBD1. There are 13 residues in the CDR3. V was pared by 4 bases and J by 4 bases, with 6 bases of the junction left unmatched. Germline CDR1 reads GTSNPN; CDR2 reads SVGIG (reference sequence). The CDR3 nucleotides read TGTGCCTGGACAACAGGGGTGGGCACTGAAGCTTTCTTT. The encoded protein is CAWTTGVGTEAFF.

The rearrangement joins TRBV4-1 to TRBJ2-1; TRBD2 agrees at 8 bases. V lost 1 base, J lost 7 bases, and 6 bases stayed unmatched. Germline loops: CDR1 MGHRA, CDR2 YSYEKL. This CDR3 contains 15 residues. This CDR3 reads CASSQVLAETNEQFF. DNA of the CDR3: TGCGCCAGCAGCCAAGTACTAGCGGAGACAAATGAGCAGTTCTTC.

V and J are TRBV5-6 and TRBJ1-2, with D perhaps matching TRBD1 (5 bases). This CDR3 is built from 13 residues. Deletions cut 5 bases from V and 4 bases from J, with 12 bases between. Germline-derived CDR1 and CDR2 are SGHDT and YYEEEE. CDR3: CASRKGRFYGYTF. As DNA, the CDR3 is TGTGCCAGCAGGAAGGGGCGCTTCTATGGCTACACCTTC.

The chain combines TRBV5-4 with TRBJ1-6; perhaps TRBD1 as D (5 bases). Germline V gives CDR1 SGHNT, CDR2 YYREEE (reference sequence). This CDR3 is built from 14 residues. Trimming took off 5 bases at V and 8 bases at J, with 14 bases between the two ends. CDR3: CASSPGTADSPLHF. The CDR3 coding sequence is TGTGCCAGCAGTCCCGGGACGGCTGATTCACCCCTCCACTTT. Full variable domain (remainder filled in from reference TRBV5-4 and TRBJ1-6): ETGVTQSPTHLIKTRGQQVTLRCSSQSGHNTVSWYQQALGQGPQFIFQYYREEENGRGNFPPRFSGLQFPNYSSELNVNALELDDSALYLCASSPGTADSPLHFGNGTRLTVT.

In regard to this clone: Relative to the germline gene, one junction end is altered; a read error may explain this. V usage is TRBV7-7 and J usage is TRBJ2-4; D gene ambiguous. The CDR3 sequence is 12 residues long. The V gene's germline CDR1 is SSHAT and CDR2 FNYEAQ (reference sequence). CDR3 nucleotide sequence: TGTGCCAGCAGCTTAACGGGTACCTTTGAGAACTTC. This codes for CASSLTGTFENF. The whole variable domain, filled in from reference TRBV7-7 and TRBJ2-4, reads GAGVSQSPRYKVTKRGQDVTLRCDPISSHATLYWYQQALGQGPEFLTYFNYEAQPDKSGLPSDRFSAERPEGSISTLTIQRTEQRDSAMYRCASSLTGTFENFGAGTRLSVL.

This chain uses TRBV6-5 with TRBJ1-2, with 7 positions matching TRBD1. Germline values: CDR1 MNHEY, CDR2 SVGAGI. With 4 bases clipped from V and 8 bases from J, the junction kept 7 bases outside the gene matches. The CDR3 runs 13 residues. DNA of the CDR3: TGTGCCAGCAGTTTAACAGGGGCGCGGGGCTACACCTTC. Its translation is CASSLTGARGYTF.

The gene calls are TRBV6-6 and TRBJ2-2; perhaps D is TRBD1 or TRBD2 (5 bases each). The CDR3 sequence is 13 residues long. The V gene's germline CDR1 is MNHNY and CDR2 SVGAGI (reference sequence). The V end was cut by 5 bases, the J end by 7 bases, with 11 bases between. This CDR3 is CASSILGVGELFF. In DNA form, the CDR3 reads TGTGCCAGCAGTATACTAGGGGTCGGGGAGCTGTTTTTT.

This chain joins TRBV6-6 and TRBJ2-5; 10 nucleotides line up with TRBD2. The CDR3 loop spans 16 amino acids. CDR1 is MNHNY and CDR2 is SVGAGI in the germline V gene (reference sequence). Trimming cost V 5 bases and J 5 bases; bases outside gene matches: 11. The CDR3 DNA reads as TGTGCCAGCAGTCGACGCCTAGCGGGAGCGGGCGAGACCCAGTACTTC. Translation gives CASSRRLAGAGETQYF.

This chain connects TRBV28 to TRBJ2-5; D gene unclear. The better agreement between TRBJ2-7 and the DNA end casts doubt on the J call. The V gene's germline CDR1 is MDHEN and CDR2 SYDVKM. CDR3 length equals 13 residues. CDR3 sequence (DNA): TGTGCCAGCACCCCTCTCGCCTCCTACGAGCAGTACTTC. As protein: CASTPLASYEQYF.

Comment on this clone: One end of the junction varies from germline; a read error may be responsible. The J gene is TRBJ2-7, the V gene TRBV28, with 13 positions matching TRBD2. The germline CDR1 and CDR2 sequences are MDHEN and SYDVKM. There are 15 residues in the CDR3. The CDR3 here is CASRTGTSGTTPRNF. For the CDR3, the DNA is TGTGCCAGCAGGACCGGGACTAGCGGGACCACCCCGCGGAACTTC.

This clone occurred once. J is TRBJ2-2 and V is TRBV5-1, with 14 bases that match TRBD2. CDR1 and CDR2 (germline): SGHRS, YFSETQ. V lost 4 bases to trimming and J lost 5 bases; unmatched junction nucleotides: 4. The CDR3 consists of 16 residues. CDR3 coding DNA: TGCGCCAGCAGCATCGGGACTAGCGGGGGTACCGGGGAGCTGTTTTTT. Its protein product is CASSIGTSGGTGELFF.

The chain is built from TRBV15 and TRBJ2-7; TRBD1 matches 8 bases. Looked up from germline, CDR1 is LNHNV and CDR2 is YYDKDF (reference sequence). The V segment lost 0 bases and the J segment 7 bases; nucleotides outside the gene matches: 5. The CDR3 has 14 residues. This CDR3 is CATSRDRGPGEQYF. The DNA of the CDR3 is TGTGCCACCAGCAGAGACAGGGGGCCGGGTGAGCAGTACTTC.

This sequence joins TRBV19 and TRBJ2-5; the match to TRBD1 covers 7 bases. The ends lost 3 bases at V and 2 bases at J; junction bases unmatched: 3. The CDR3 consists of 14 residues. CDR1 is LNHDA, CDR2 SQIVND, per germline (reference sequence). CDR3 amino acids: CASSIGTAQETQYF. CDR3 sequence (DNA): TGTGCCAGTAGTATCGGGACAGCTCAAGAGACCCAGTACTTC.

This clone appeared once. J is TRBJ1-5 and V is TRBV11-2; D possibly corresponds to TRBD1 (6 bases). Germline values: CDR1 SGHAT, CDR2 FQNNGV. This CDR3 has 13 residues. With 5 bases removed from V and 2 bases from J, the gap between germline ends came to 7 bases. This CDR3 reads CASSRTGNQPQHF. The CDR3 DNA reads TGTGCCAGCAGCCGGACAGGCAATCAGCCCCAGCATTTT.

The chain employs TRBV6-5 and TRBJ1-5; D not resolved. The CDR3 is made up of 15 amino acids. The ends were cut back, 6 bases at V and 7 bases at J, with 19 bases in the middle. Germline V gene data show CDR1 as MNHEY and CDR2 as SVGAGI. The CDR3 nucleotides read TGTGCCAGCAGCCCCGCCGGGCAGATTCTACAGCCCCAGCATTTT. This codes for CASSPAGQILQPQHF.

The V and J genes are TRBV5-6 and TRBJ1-4; D uncertain. This CDR3 has 15 residues. V was shortened by 1 base and J by 0 bases, with 7 bases between the two germline ends. Germline V gene lookup returns CDR1 SGHDT and CDR2 YYEEEE. CDR3 protein: CASSLSGATNEKLFF. The CDR3 DNA is TGTGCCAGCAGCTTGTCAGGTGCAACTAATGAAAAACTGTTTTTT.

The chain has TRBV5-1 and TRBJ1-2, with D perhaps TRBD1 (6 bases). V lost 4 bases and J 2 bases, leaving 12 bases between the germline ends. Germline CDR1 and CDR2: SGHRS and YFSETQ. The CDR3 is 14 amino acids. In DNA, the CDR3 is TGCGCCAGCAGCACGGGGGGCACAAACTATGGCTACACCTTC. Translated, it gives CASSTGGTNYGYTF.

J is TRBJ2-5 and V is TRBV6-5, with D perhaps TRBD1 or TRBD2 (5 bases each). From germline, CDR1 is MNHEY and CDR2 SVGAGI. V lost 2 bases and J lost 2, with 12 bases in between. The CDR3 spans 15 residues. This CDR3 reads CASSYDRGDQETQYF. CDR3 nucleotide sequence: TGTGCCAGCAGTTACGATAGGGGAGATCAAGAGACCCAGTACTTC.